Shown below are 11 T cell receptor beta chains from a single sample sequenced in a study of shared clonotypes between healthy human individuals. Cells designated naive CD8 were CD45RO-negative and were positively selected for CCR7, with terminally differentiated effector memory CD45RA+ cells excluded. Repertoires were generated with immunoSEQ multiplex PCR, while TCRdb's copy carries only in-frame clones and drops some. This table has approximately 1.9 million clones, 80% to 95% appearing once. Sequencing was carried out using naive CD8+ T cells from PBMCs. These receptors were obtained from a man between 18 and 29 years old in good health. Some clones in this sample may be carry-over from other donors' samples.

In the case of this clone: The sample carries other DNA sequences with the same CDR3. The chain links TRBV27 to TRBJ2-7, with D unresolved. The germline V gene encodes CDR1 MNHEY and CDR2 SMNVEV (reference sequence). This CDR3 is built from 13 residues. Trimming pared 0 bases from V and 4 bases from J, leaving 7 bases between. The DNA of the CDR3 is TGTGCCAGCAGTTTATCCTCCAATTACGAGCAGTACTTC. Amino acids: CASSLSSNYEQYF.

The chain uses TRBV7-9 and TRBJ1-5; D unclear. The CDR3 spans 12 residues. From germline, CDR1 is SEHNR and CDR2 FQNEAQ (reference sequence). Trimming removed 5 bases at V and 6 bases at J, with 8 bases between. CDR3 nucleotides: TGTGCCAGCAGCCCTGAAGGTCAGCCCCAGCATTTT. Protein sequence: CASSPEGQPQHF.

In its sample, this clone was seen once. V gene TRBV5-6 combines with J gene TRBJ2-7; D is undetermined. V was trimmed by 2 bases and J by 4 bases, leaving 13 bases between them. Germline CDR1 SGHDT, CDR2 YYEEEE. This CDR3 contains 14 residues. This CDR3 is CASSFVGLRYEQYF. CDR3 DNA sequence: TGTGCCAGCAGCTTTGTTGGGTTACGGTACGAGCAGTACTTC.

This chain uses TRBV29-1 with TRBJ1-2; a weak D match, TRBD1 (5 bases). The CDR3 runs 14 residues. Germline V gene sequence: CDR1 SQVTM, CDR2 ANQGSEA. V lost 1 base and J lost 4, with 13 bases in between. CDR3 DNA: TGCAGCGTTGAAGGCGGGGACGCGATCTATGGCTACACCTTC. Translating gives CSVEGGDAIYGYTF.

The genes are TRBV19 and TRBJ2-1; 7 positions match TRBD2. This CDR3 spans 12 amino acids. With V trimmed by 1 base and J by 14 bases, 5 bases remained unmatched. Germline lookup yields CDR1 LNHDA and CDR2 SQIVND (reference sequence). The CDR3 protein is CASSIGGGPKFF. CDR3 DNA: TGTGCCAGTAGTATAGGGGGAGGGCCTAAGTTCTTC.

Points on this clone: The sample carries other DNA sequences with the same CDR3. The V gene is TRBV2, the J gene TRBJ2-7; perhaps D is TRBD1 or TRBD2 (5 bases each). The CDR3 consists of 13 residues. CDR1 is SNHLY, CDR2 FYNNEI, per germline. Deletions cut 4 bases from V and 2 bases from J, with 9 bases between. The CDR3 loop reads CASSVGGPYEQYF. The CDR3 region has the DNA TGTGCCAGCAGTGTTGGGGGACCCTACGAGCAGTACTTC. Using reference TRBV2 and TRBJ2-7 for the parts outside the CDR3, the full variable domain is EPEVTQTPSHQVTQMGQEVILRCVPISNHLYFYWYRQILGQKVEFLVSFYNNEISEKSEIFDDQFSVERPDGSNFTLKIRSTKLEDSAMYFCASSVGGPYEQYFGPGTRLTVT.

CDR3 protein: CSVEMGDTLRAIPGEQFF. The DNA for the CDR3 is TGCAGCGTTGAGATGGGGGATACACTCCGTGCCATCCCCGGTGAGCAGTTCTTC. The chain carries TRBV29-1 and TRBJ2-1; tentatively, D is TRBD1 or TRBD2 (5 bases each). Trimming took off 3 bases at V and 9 bases at J, with 30 bases between the two ends. Germline V lookup: CDR1 SQVTM, CDR2 ANQGSEA. The CDR3 is 18 residues long.

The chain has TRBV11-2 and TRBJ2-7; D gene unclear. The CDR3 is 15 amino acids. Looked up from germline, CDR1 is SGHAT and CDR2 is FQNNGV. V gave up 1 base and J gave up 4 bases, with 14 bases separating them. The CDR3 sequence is CASSLGVSPVYEQYF. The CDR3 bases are TGTGCCAGCAGCTTAGGTGTCAGCCCGGTGTACGAGCAGTACTTC.

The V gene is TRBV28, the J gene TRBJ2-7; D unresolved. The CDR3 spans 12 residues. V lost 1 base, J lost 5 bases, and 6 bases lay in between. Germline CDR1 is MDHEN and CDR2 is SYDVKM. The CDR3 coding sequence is TGTGCCAGCAGTTTATCCCAGCACGAGCAGTACTTC. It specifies CASSLSQHEQYF.

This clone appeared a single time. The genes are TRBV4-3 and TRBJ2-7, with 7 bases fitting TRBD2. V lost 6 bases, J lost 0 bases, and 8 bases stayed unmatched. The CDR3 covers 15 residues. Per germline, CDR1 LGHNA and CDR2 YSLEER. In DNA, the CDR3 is TGCGCCAGCAGTATTACTAGCGACTACTCCTACGAGCAGTACTTC. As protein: CASSITSDYSYEQYF.

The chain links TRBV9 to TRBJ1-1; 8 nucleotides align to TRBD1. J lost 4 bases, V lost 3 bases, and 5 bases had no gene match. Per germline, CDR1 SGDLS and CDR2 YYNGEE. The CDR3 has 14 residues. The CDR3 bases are TGTGCCAGCAGCGCCGTTACAGGGGGCACTGAAGCTTTCTTT. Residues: CASSAVTGGTEAFF.